Listed below are T cell receptor beta chains from one sample, sequenced in a study of CD8 T cells in ankylosing spondylitis. TCRdb reanalysed the 5' RACE reads using MiXCR and keeps one entry per CDR3 protein. The sample has under 950,000 distinct CDR3 sequences, around 20% seen once. Sequenced input: blood, either unsorted or a sorted T cell fraction (not recorded which). These TCRs come from a male donor with ankylosing spondylitis. Each CDR3 is given with its conserved first and last residue. D genes are given only for firm matches. Clone size, where shown, is once, few, many, or a class for clones that have expanded.

>NA|TRBV7-2|NA|TRBJ1-1
TGTGCCAGCAGCACCAACCCCTTGAACACTGAAGCTTTCTTT
CASSTNPLNTEAFF
>NA|TRBV2|NA|TRBJ2-1
TGTGCCAGCAGTGAACCACCAGACAATGAGCAGTTCTTC
CASSEPPDNEQFF
>many|TRBV4-1|NA|TRBJ2-7
TGCGCCAGCAGCCCCTTATTACTGAGGGGTGTTGGCTCCTACGAGCAGTACTTC
CASSPLLLRGVGSYEQYF
>NA|TRBV2|TRBD2|TRBJ2-7
TGTGCCAGCAGTGAAGGGCTAGCGGGGTACTACGAGCAGTACTTC
CASSEGLAGYYEQYF
>few|TRBV12-3/TRBV12-4|NA|TRBJ2-1
TGTGCCAGCAGCCTAGCTTATTGGGAGGACTCCTACAATGAGCAGTTCTTC
CASSLAYWEDSYNEQFF
>few|TRBV5-1|TRBD1|TRBJ2-6
TGCGCCAGCAGCTTGTTGCTCAGGGGGCAAGCTGGGGCCAACGTCCTGACTTTC
CASSLLLRGQAGANVLTF
>few|TRBV12-3/TRBV12-4|TRBD1|TRBJ2-7
TGTGCCAGCAGTCTGGACAGGGGAACCTACGAGCAGTACTTC
CASSLDRGTYEQYF
>few|TRBV29-1|NA|TRBJ1-1
TGCAGCGTTGAAAGGGCACCGAACACTGAAGCTTTCTTT
CSVERAPNTEAFF
>few|TRBV4-3|NA|TRBJ2-1
TGCGCCAGCAGCCAAGATCGAAATGAGCAGTTCTTC
CASSQDRNEQFF
>few|TRBV20-1|NA|TRBJ2-2
TGCAGTGCAAAGAAGGGGGGATCGAACACCGGGGAGCTGTTTTTT
CSAKKGGSNTGELFF
>few|TRBV20-1|TRBD1|TRBJ2-1
TGCAGTGCTATTCATACAGGGGCGCAGTTCTTC
CSAIHTGAQFF
>few|TRBV28|NA|TRBJ2-5
TGTGCCAGCAGTTCCCCGACTAGTCTTGGGGAGACCCAGTACTTC
CASSSPTSLGETQYF
>NA|TRBV2|NA|TRBJ2-7
TGTGCCAGCAGGGTCTTTCCCTACGAGCAGTACTTC
CASRVFPYEQYF
>NA|TRBV20-1|NA|TRBJ1-1
TGCAGTGCTAGAGATAATCGGAGAGCACTGAACACTGAAGCTTTCTTT
CSARDNRRALNTEAFF
>NA|TRBV6-5|NA|TRBJ1-5
TGTGCCAGCAGTTACAACAGGGATAGCAATCAGCCCCAGCATTTT
CASSYNRDSNQPQHF
>few|TRBV6-2/TRBV6-3|TRBD2|TRBJ2-7
TGTGCCAGCAGTTCCGGGACTAGCGGGAGCAACGAGCAGTACTTC
CASSSGTSGSNEQYF
>NA|TRBV7-2|NA|TRBJ1-6
TGTGCCAGCAGCTTAGGGCGTGTTTCACCCCTCCACTTT
CASSLGRVSPLHF
>NA|TRBV12-3/TRBV12-4|NA|TRBJ2-3
TGTGCCAGCAGCCGGGCTGCCGGACAGGGAGGGGTTTGGGATACGCAGTATTTT
CASSRAAGQGGVWDTQYF
>few|TRBV29-1|NA|TRBJ2-5
TGCAGCGTTGACCCCCTGGGCAGAAGTGAGACCCAGTACTTC
CSVDPLGRSETQYF
>few|TRBV5-1|NA|TRBJ1-1
TGCGCCAGCAGCTTCAGGGCCGGGGGGGATACTGAAGCTTTCTTT
CASSFRAGGDTEAFF
>NA|TRBV30|NA|TRBJ2-1
TGTGCCTGGAGTGTGGGGACTTCTTACAATGAGCAGTTCTTC
CAWSVGTSYNEQFF
>many|TRBV4-2|TRBD2|TRBJ2-1
TGTGCCAGCAGCCAAGAGACTAGCGGGGTTTACAATGAGCAGTTCTTC
CASSQETSGVYNEQFF
>few|TRBV12-3/TRBV12-4|NA|TRBJ1-4
TGTGCCAGCAGTTTAGCTGGGCGGATTTTTGAAAAACTGTTTTTT
CASSLAGRIFEKLFF